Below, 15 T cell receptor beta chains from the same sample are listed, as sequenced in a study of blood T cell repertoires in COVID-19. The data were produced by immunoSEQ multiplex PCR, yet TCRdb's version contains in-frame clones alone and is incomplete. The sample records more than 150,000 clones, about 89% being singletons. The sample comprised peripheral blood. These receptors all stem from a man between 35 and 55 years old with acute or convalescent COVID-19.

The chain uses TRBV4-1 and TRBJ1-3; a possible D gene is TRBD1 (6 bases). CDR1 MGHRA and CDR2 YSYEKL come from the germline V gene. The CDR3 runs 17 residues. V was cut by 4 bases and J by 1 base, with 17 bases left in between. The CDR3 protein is CASSLRQAPGSGNTIYF. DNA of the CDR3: TGCGCCAGCAGCCTGCGACAGGCTCCGGGATCTGGAAACACCATATATTTT.

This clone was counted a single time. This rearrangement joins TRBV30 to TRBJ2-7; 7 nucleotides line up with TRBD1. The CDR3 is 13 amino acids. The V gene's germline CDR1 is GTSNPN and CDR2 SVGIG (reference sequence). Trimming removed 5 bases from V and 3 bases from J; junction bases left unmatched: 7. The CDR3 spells CAWDRDVLYEQYF. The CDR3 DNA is TGTGCCTGGGACAGGGACGTACTCTACGAGCAGTACTTC. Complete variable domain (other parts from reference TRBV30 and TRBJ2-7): SQTIHQWPATLVQPVGSPLSLECTVEGTSNPNLYWYRQAAGRGLQLLFYSVGIGQISSEVPQNLSASRPQDRQFILSSKKLLLSDSGFYLCAWDRDVLYEQYFGPGTRLTVT.

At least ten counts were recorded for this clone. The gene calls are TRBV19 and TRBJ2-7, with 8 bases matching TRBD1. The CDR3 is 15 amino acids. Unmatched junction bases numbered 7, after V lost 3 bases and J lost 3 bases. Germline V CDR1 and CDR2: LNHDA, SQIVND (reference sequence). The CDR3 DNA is TGTGCCAGTAGTATCGGGCAGGGGGCGAACTACGAGCAGTACTTC. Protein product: CASSIGQGANYEQYF. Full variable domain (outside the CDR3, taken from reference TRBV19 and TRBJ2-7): DGGITQSPKYLFRKEGQNVTLSCEQNLNHDAMYWYRQDPGQGLRLIYYSQIVNDFQKGDIAEGYSVSREKKESFPLTVTSAQKNPTAFYLCASSIGQGANYEQYFGPGTRLTVT.

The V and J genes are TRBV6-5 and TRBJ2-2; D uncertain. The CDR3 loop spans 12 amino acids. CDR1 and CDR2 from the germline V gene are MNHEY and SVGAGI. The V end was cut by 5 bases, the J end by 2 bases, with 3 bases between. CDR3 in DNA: TGTGCCAGCAGTCGTAACACCGGGGAGCTGTTTTTT. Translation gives CASSRNTGELFF.

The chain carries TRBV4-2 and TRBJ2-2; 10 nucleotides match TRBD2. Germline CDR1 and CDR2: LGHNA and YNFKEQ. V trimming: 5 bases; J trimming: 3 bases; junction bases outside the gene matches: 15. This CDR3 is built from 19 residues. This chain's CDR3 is CASSALNRAGGPHTGELFF. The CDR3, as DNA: TGTGCCAGCAGCGCCCTAAATCGAGCGGGGGGGCCTCACACCGGGGAGCTGTTTTTT.

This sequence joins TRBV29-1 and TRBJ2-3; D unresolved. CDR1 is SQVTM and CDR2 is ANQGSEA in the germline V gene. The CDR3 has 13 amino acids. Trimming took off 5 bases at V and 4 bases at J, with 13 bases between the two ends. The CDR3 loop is CSVLSRRADTQYF. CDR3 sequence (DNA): TGCAGCGTTCTTTCAAGACGGGCAGATACGCAGTATTTT.

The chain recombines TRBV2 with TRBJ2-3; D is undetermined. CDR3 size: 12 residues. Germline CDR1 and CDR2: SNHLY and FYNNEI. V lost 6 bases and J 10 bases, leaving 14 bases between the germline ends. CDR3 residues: CASSPTEGAQYF. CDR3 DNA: TGTGCCAGCAGCCCGACTGAAGGAGCGCAGTATTTT.

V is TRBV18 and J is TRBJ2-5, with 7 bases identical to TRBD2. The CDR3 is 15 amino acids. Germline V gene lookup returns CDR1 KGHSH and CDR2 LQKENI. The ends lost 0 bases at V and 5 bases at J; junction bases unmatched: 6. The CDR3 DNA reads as TGTGCCAGCTCACCACCCCGGGGGGTCGGTGAGACCCAGTACTTC. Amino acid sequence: CASSPPRGVGETQYF.

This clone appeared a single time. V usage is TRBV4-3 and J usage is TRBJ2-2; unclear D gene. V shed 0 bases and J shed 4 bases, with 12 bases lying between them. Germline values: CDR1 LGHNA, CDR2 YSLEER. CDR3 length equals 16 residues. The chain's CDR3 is CASSQDPSRFTGELFF. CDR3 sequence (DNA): TGCGCCAGCAGCCAAGATCCGTCCAGGTTCACCGGGGAGCTGTTTTTT.

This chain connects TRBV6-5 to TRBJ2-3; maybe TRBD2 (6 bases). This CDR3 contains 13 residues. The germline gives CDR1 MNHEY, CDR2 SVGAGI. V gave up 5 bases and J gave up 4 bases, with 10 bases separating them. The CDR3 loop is CASSPTGADTQYF. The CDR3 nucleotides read TGTGCCAGCAGTCCGACGGGGGCAGATACGCAGTATTTT.

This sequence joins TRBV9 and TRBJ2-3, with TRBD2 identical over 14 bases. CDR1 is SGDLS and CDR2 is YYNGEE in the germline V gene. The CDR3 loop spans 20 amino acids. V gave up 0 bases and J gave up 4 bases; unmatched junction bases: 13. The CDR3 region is CASSVALGLAGARRSDTQYF. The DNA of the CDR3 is TGTGCCAGCAGCGTAGCTTTGGGACTAGCGGGGGCCCGACGATCAGATACGCAGTATTTT.

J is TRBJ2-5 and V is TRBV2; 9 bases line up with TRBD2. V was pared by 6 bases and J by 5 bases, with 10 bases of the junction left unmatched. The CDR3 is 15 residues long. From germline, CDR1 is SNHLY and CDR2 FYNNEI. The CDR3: CASRWQRGAGETQYF. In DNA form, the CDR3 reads TGTGCCAGCAGGTGGCAGCGGGGGGCAGGGGAGACCCAGTACTTC.

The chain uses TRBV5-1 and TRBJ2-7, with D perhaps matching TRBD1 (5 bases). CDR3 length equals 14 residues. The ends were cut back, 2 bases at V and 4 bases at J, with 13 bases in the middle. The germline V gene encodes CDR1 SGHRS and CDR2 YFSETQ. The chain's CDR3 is CASSFQGGSYEQYF. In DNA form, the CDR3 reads TGCGCCAGCAGCTTCCAGGGTGGCTCTTACGAGCAGTACTTC.

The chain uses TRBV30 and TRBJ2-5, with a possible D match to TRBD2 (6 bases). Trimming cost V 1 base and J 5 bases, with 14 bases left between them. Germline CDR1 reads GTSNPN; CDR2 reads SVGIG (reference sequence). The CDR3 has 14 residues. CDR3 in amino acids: CAWSGLDGRETQYF. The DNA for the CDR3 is TGTGCCTGGAGTGGACTAGATGGCCGCGAGACCCAGTACTTC.

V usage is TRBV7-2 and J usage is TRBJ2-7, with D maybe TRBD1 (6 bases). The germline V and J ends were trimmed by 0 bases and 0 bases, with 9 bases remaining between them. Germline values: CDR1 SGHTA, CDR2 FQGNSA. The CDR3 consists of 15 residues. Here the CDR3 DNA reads TGTGCCAGCAGCTTAGCGAGGGACAACTCCTACGAGCAGTACTTC. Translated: CASSLARDNSYEQYF.